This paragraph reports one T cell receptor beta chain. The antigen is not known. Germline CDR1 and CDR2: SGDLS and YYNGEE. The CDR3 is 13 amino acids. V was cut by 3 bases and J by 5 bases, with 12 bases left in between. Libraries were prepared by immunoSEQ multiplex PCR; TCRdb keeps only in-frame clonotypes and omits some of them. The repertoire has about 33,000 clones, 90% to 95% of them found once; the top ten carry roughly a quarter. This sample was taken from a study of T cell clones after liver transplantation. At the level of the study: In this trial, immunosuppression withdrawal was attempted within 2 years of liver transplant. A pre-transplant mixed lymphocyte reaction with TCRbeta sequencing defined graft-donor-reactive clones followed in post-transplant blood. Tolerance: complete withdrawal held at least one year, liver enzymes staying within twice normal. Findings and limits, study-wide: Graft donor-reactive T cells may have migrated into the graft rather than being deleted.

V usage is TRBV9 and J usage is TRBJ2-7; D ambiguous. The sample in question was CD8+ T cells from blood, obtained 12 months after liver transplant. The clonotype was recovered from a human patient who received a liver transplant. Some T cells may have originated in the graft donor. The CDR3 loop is CASSAWGRDEQYF. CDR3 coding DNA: TGTGCCAGCAGCGCTTGGGGAAGGGACGAGCAGTACTTC.